Following are 3 T cell receptor beta chains from one sample sequenced in a study of relationships among human T cell subsets. TCR alpha and beta CDR3s were amplified from mRNA by semiquantitative ARM-PCR. ARM-PCR used tagged nested gene-specific primers, then communal superprimers for exponential amplification. TCRdb reprocessed the multiplex PCR reads via MiXCR and lists one record per CDR3 protein. Of 10,000 to 15,000 distinct CDR3 sequences listed, around 69% are singletons. Th1 cells were collected as flow-through following bead selections for CD25, CD56 and CD294. The sequenced material came from CD4+ Th1 cells sorted from blood. Receptors originate from a man aged 40-55 years in good health.

This clonotype was found a few times. The chain combines TRBV5-4 with TRBJ2-4; D is ambiguous. The CDR3 totals 15 residues. The V gene's germline CDR1 is SGHNT and CDR2 YYREEE (reference sequence). Trimming pared 6 bases from V and 0 bases from J, leaving 13 bases between. The CDR3 is CASTSDPLAKNIQYF. CDR3 nucleotides: TGTGCCAGCACCTCAGACCCATTAGCCAAAAACATTCAGTACTTC.

The CDR3: CASSMRKPQHF. The CDR3 coding sequence is TGTGCCAGCAGTATGAGAAAGCCCCAGCATTTT. The chain carries TRBV28 and TRBJ1-5; D is unclear. The CDR3 length is 11 residues. Per germline, CDR1 MDHEN and CDR2 SYDVKM. The V gene lost 5 bases and the J gene lost 8 bases, with 7 bases spanning the gap.

In its sample, this clonotype was seen a few times. J is TRBJ2-1 and V is TRBV12-3 or TRBV12-4; the match to TRBD1 covers 7 bases. V trimming: 5 bases; J trimming: 2 bases; junction bases outside the gene matches: 6. The CDR3 is 15 residues long. DNA for the CDR3: TGTGCCAGCAGTCCAGGGGGACACCCCTACAATGAGCAGTTCTTC. Translation gives CASSPGGHPYNEQFF.